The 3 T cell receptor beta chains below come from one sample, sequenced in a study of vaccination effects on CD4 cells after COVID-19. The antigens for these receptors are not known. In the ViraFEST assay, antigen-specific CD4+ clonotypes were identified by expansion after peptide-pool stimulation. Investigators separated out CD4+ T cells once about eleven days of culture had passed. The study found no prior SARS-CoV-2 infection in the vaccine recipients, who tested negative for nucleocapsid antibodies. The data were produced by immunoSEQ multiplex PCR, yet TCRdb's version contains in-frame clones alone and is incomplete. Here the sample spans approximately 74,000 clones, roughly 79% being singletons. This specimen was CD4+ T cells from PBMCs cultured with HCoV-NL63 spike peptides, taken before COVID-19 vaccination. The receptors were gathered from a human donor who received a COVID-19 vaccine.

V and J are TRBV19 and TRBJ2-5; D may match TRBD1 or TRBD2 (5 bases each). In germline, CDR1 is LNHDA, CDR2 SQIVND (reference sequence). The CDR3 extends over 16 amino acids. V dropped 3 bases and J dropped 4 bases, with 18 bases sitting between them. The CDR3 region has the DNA TGTGCCAGTAGTATCGGGACCCCGCATATCGCAGAGACCCAGTACTTC. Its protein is CASSIGTPHIAETQYF.

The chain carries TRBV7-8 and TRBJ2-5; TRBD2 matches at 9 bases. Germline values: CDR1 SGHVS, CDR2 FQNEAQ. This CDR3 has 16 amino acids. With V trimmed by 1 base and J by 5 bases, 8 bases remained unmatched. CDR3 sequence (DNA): TGTGCCAGCAGCTTAGTTGCGGGGGGGCTGCGGGAGACCCAGTACTTC. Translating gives CASSLVAGGLRETQYF.

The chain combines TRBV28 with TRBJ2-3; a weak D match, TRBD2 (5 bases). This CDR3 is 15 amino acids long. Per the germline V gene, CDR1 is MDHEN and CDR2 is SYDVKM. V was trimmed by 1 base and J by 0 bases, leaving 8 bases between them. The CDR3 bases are TGTGCCAGCAGTTTATCGACTACTAGCACAGATACGCAGTATTTT. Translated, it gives CASSLSTTSTDTQYF.